A single sample gave rise to the 23 T cell receptor beta chains below, sequenced in a study of blood T cell repertoires in COVID-19. The data were produced by immunoSEQ multiplex PCR, yet TCRdb's version contains in-frame clones alone and is incomplete. The sample has more than 200,000 clones, about 85% seen once. Specimen: peripheral blood. The source is a man between 60 and 75 years old with acute or convalescent COVID-19.

The chain couples TRBV18 to TRBJ2-1, with TRBD2 matching 8 bases. Trimming at V came to 2 bases and at J to 0 bases, leaving 6 bases not matched to a gene. Germline assignment: CDR1 KGHSH and CDR2 LQKENI. The CDR3 runs 17 residues. In DNA form, the CDR3 reads TGTGCCAGCTCACCATGGGTCAGCGGGGGCTCCTACAATGAGCAGTTCTTC. Translation: CASSPWVSGGSYNEQFF.

In this sample, this clone turned up once. DNA of the CDR3: TGCGCCAGCAGCTTGCTAGCGGGGGGCCCCTCCTACAATGAGCAGTTCTTC. Encoded protein: CASSLLAGGPSYNEQFF. The chain carries TRBV5-1 and TRBJ2-1; 11 bases fit TRBD2. The V gene's germline CDR1 is SGHRS and CDR2 YFSETQ. The CDR3 has 17 amino acids. Trimming at V came to 1 base and at J to 0 bases, leaving 3 bases not matched to a gene.

This clone was detected only a few times. V is TRBV10-3 and J is TRBJ2-7; possibly TRBD1 for D (5 bases). The CDR3 totals 12 residues. Germline V gene sequence: CDR1 ENHRY, CDR2 SYGVKD. V was shortened by 4 bases and J by 3 bases, with 7 bases between the two germline ends. CDR3 in DNA: TGTGCCATCAGTGCCCAGGGCTACGAGCAGTACTTC. Amino acid sequence: CAISAQGYEQYF.

The chain has TRBV11-2 and TRBJ2-3; 7 bases match TRBD1. The germline gives CDR1 SGHAT, CDR2 FQNNGV. V was clipped by 0 bases and J by 0 bases; unmatched bases: 6. The CDR3 has 17 amino acids. Here the CDR3 reads CASSLEGQPLSTDTQYF. Written as DNA, the CDR3 is TGTGCCAGCAGCTTAGAGGGACAGCCCCTTAGCACAGATACGCAGTATTTT. Supplemented by reference TRBV11-2 and TRBJ2-3, the full variable domain reads EAGVAQSPRYKIIEKRQSVAFWCNPISGHATLYWYQQILGQGPKLLIQFQNNGVVDDSQLPKDRFSAERLKGVDSTLKIQPAKLEDSAVYLCASSLEGQPLSTDTQYFGPGTRLTVL.

V is TRBV7-8 and J is TRBJ1-2; a weak D match, TRBD1 (6 bases). The V end lost 0 bases, the J end lost 2 bases, and 16 bases lay between the germline ends. The V gene's germline CDR1 is SGHVS and CDR2 FQNEAQ. The CDR3 spans 17 residues. CDR3 in amino acids: CASSLALVQGSNYGYTF. Here the CDR3 DNA reads TGTGCCAGCAGCTTAGCCTTGGTTCAGGGGTCCAACTATGGCTACACCTTC.

The chain is built from TRBV27 and TRBJ1-5; perhaps TRBD1 as D (5 bases). V was shortened by 0 bases and J by 4 bases, with 13 bases between the two germline ends. CDR3 length: 16 amino acids. Germline CDR1 is MNHEY and CDR2 is SMNVEV (reference sequence). DNA for the CDR3: TGTGCCAGCAGTTTATCCCGGGGGGTGTCTAATCAGCCCCAGCATTTT. Encoded protein: CASSLSRGVSNQPQHF.

V usage is TRBV7-9 and J usage is TRBJ1-2; 7 bases are shared with TRBD1. Germline V gene sequence: CDR1 SEHNR, CDR2 FQNEAQ (reference sequence). The length of the CDR3 is 16 residues. J gave up 5 bases and V 6 bases, and 15 bases lay outside the gene matches. The CDR3 DNA reads TGTGCCAGCAGTTCATCAAAGACAGGGCACTTTTATGGCTACACCTTC. Encoded protein: CASSSSKTGHFYGYTF. Based on the CDR3 plus reference TRBV7-9 and TRBJ1-2, the full variable domain is DTGVSQNPRHKITKRGQNVTFRCDPISEHNRLYWYRQTLGQGPEFLTYFQNEAQLEKSRLLSDRFSAERPKGSFSTLEIQRTEQGDSAMYLCASSSSKTGHFYGYTFGSGTRLTVV.

The gene calls are TRBV7-8 and TRBJ2-7; the D is unclear. Germline CDR1 reads SGHVS; CDR2 reads FQNEAQ. The CDR3 runs to 13 residues. V was cut by 4 bases and J by 5 bases, with 12 bases left in between. The CDR3 here is CASSWSPGNEQYF. CDR3 DNA: TGTGCCAGCAGCTGGAGCCCGGGTAACGAGCAGTACTTC.

This chain links TRBV2 with TRBJ2-2; D gene uncertain. Trimming cost V 6 bases and J 5 bases, with 10 bases left between them. Germline V gene sequence: CDR1 SNHLY, CDR2 FYNNEI. CDR3 length equals 13 residues. CDR3 nucleotides: TGTGCCAGCAGGAGACAAGTTACCGGGGAGCTGTTTTTT. Its protein product is CASRRQVTGELFF.

The chain couples TRBV15 to TRBJ2-3, with a tentative D call TRBD1 (6 bases). The V gene's germline CDR1 is LNHNV and CDR2 YYDKDF (reference sequence). This CDR3 has 16 amino acids. Between the trimmed V and J ends, which lost 0 bases and 6 bases, there was a span of 16 bases. CDR3 amino acids: CATSRDQPGVMDTQYF. The CDR3 coding sequence is TGTGCCACCAGCAGAGATCAACCAGGGGTAATGGATACGCAGTATTTT. Looking up the rest from reference TRBV15 and TRBJ2-3 gives the full variable domain: DAMVIQNPRYQVTQFGKPVTLSCSQTLNHNVMYWYQQKSSQAPKLLFHYYDKDFNNEADTPDNFQSRRPNTSFCFLDIRSPGLGDTAMYLCATSRDQPGVMDTQYFGPGTRLTVL.

This chain links TRBV10-3 with TRBJ1-4, with a weak D call TRBD1 (6 bases). Germline values: CDR1 ENHRY, CDR2 SYGVKD. V lost 0 bases to trimming and J lost 5 bases, with 13 bases between them. This CDR3 contains 16 residues. As DNA, the CDR3 is TGTGCCATCAGTGAGTCAAGGCAGGGGTTGAATGAAAAACTGTTTTTT. Its protein product is CAISESRQGLNEKLFF.

This clone showed up just a few times. The chain carries TRBV24-1 and TRBJ2-2, with 7 positions matching TRBD2. Germline V gene data show CDR1 as KGHDR and CDR2 as SFDVKD. With 3 bases clipped from V and 7 bases from J, the junction kept 10 bases outside the gene matches. The CDR3 runs to 16 residues. The CDR3 region is CATSDPSERGRGELFF. The CDR3 coding sequence is TGTGCCACCAGTGATCCCTCGGAGCGGGGTCGCGGGGAGCTGTTTTTT.

This sequence joins TRBV6-2 or TRBV6-3 and TRBJ1-5; D ambiguous. Trimming stripped 3 bases from V and 1 base from J, with 7 bases between. This CDR3 region has 14 residues. Germline CDR1 reads MNHEY; CDR2 reads SVGEGT. The CDR3 here is CASSYALSNQPQHF. CDR3 sequence (DNA): TGTGCCAGCAGTTATGCACTGAGCAATCAGCCCCAGCATTTT.

The chain is built from TRBV6-6 and TRBJ2-7; D unresolved. With 4 bases removed from V and 4 bases from J, the gap between germline ends came to 11 bases. The CDR3 runs to 13 residues. Germline V gives CDR1 MNHNY, CDR2 SVGAGI (reference sequence). The CDR3 reads CASSFLSNYEQYF. Written as DNA, the CDR3 is TGTGCCAGCAGTTTCCTTAGTAATTACGAGCAGTACTTC.

V is TRBV5-4 and J is TRBJ2-7, with D tentatively TRBD1 (6 bases). V dropped 0 bases and J dropped 5 bases, with 15 bases sitting between them. CDR1 and CDR2 from the germline V gene are SGHNT and YYREEE (reference sequence). The CDR3 runs 15 residues. The CDR3 nucleotides are TGTGCCAGCAGCTTGGGGGGGCATGGGGTTAACGAGCAGTACTTC. Translation gives CASSLGGHGVNEQYF.

The rearrangement uses TRBV12-3 or TRBV12-4 and TRBJ2-1; 11 bases align to TRBD2. V lost 6 bases and J lost 7; bases outside the gene matches: 2. The CDR3 contains 13 residues. The CDR3 bases are TGTGCCAGCAGGGGGACTAGCGGTAATGAGCAGTTCTTC. Its protein is CASRGTSGNEQFF.

This clone came up once. J is TRBJ2-7 and V is TRBV5-8; TRBD1 is a possible D gene (6 bases). The CDR3 runs 14 residues. Trimming pared 2 bases from V and 2 bases from J, leaving 11 bases between. The V gene's germline CDR1 is SGHTS and CDR2 YDEGEE. The CDR3 loop reads CASSFGDITYEQYF. The CDR3, as DNA: TGTGCCAGCAGCTTTGGGGACATAACCTACGAGCAGTACTTC.

The J gene is TRBJ1-2, the V gene TRBV3-1 (or the pseudogene TRBV3-2), with D possibly being TRBD1 (6 bases). CDR1 and CDR2 (germline): LGHDT, YNNKEL (reference sequence). This CDR3 is 13 amino acids long. Trimming took off 4 bases at V and 4 bases at J, with 10 bases between the two ends. CDR3 DNA: TGTGCCAGCAGCCCGGGGGGCCGCTATGGCTACACCTTC. This translates into CASSPGGRYGYTF.

About this clone: A junction end diverges from the germline sequence, so it may reflect a read error. The rearrangement joins TRBV7-7 to TRBJ2-2; D may be TRBD1 (6 bases). Germline CDR1 and CDR2: SSHAT and FNYEAQ (reference sequence). The CDR3 covers 15 residues. The CDR3 loop is CASSLFPRGTGELFF. The CDR3 DNA reads as TGTGCTAGCAGCTTATTTCCCAGGGGTACCGGGGAGCTGTTTTTT.

This chain joins TRBV29-1 and TRBJ2-7; 8 bases are shared with TRBD1. V was pared by 5 bases and J by 3 bases, with 6 bases of the junction left unmatched. Germline V gene sequence: CDR1 SQVTM, CDR2 ANQGSEA. The CDR3 loop spans 13 amino acids. Here the CDR3 reads CSVRQGRGYEQYF. In nucleotides, the CDR3 is TGCAGCGTTAGACAGGGGAGAGGCTACGAGCAGTACTTC.

This rearrangement joins TRBV7-2 to TRBJ1-5, with TRBD1 as a possible D gene (6 bases). Germline CDR1 reads SGHTA; CDR2 reads FQGNSA. V dropped 3 bases and J dropped 0 bases, with 9 bases sitting between them. The CDR3 is made up of 15 amino acids. The CDR3 is CASSLDSYSNQPQHF. Here the CDR3 DNA reads TGTGCCAGCAGCTTGGACAGTTATAGCAATCAGCCCCAGCATTTT.

The V call is TRBV6-5, the J call TRBJ2-1; a possible D gene is TRBD2 (5 bases). Trimming shortened V by 8 bases and J by 10 bases, and 15 bases separated the two germline ends. Germline V lookup: CDR1 MNHEY, CDR2 SVGAGI. The CDR3 spans 12 residues. The DNA for the CDR3 is TGTGCCAGCCGACGGCTAGCAAGCGAGCAGTTCTTC. Its protein product is CASRRLASEQFF.

The chain employs TRBV19 and TRBJ2-4, with D maybe TRBD1 (5 bases). The V gene's germline CDR1 is LNHDA and CDR2 SQIVND (reference sequence). Trimming removed 1 base from V and 0 bases from J, with 7 bases in between. CDR3 size: 15 residues. CDR3 in amino acids: CASSIVGAAKNIQYF. The CDR3 bases are TGTGCCAGTAGTATAGTAGGGGCAGCCAAAAACATTCAGTACTTC.